This TCR beta chain was sequenced in a study of T-cell reconstitution after alpha-beta-depleted transplantation in children. Study-wide results and limits: Several hundred expanded graft clones reportedly gave rise to the alpha-beta T cells present about two months after transplant. A year post-transplant, T-cell counts and diversity derived mostly from newly produced T cells. Some patients owed their high day-60 TCRbeta diversity to surviving recipient T cells and thymic progenitors.

During its preparation, the TCRbeta library received unique molecular identifiers. TCRdb re-called the PCR reads through MiXCR, storing one row per CDR3 protein. The table lists fewer than 350,000 distinct CDR3 sequences, roughly 9.1% of them singletons. This clonotype was counted many times. Its antigen is undetermined. Germline assignment: CDR1 LGHNA and CDR2 YSLEER. The CDR3 is 13 residues long. Trimming cost V 0 bases and J 9 bases, with 8 bases left between them. The sequencing used PBMCs, collected before TCRalphabeta/CD19-depleted stem cell transplant. This TCR derives from a boy under two years old with acute myeloid leukemia, due to receive a stem cell transplant. The rearrangement links TRBV4-3 to TRBJ2-2; D unresolved. This CDR3 reads CASSQERTWELFF. The CDR3 bases are TGCGCCAGCAGCCAAGAAAGGACCTGGGAGCTGTTTTTT.